These 28 T cell receptor beta chains came from one sample sequenced in a study of molecular identifiers for immune sequencing clone quantification. MiXCR was run by TCRdb on the PCR reads, yielding one entry per CDR3 protein. Among more than 550,000 distinct CDR3 sequences listed, around 25% were seen once. Sequencing was performed on naive CD8+ T cells from blood, with Jurkat cell RNA spiked in. Sample subset: FACS-sorted CD8+CD4-CCR7+CD45RA+ naive T cells. The receptors were gathered from a human donor in good health. Some libraries in this study had Jurkat cell RNA spiked in.

About this clonotype: Possible read error: a much larger clone is one base away. The rearrangement uses TRBV4-1 and TRBJ1-2; weak D call: TRBD1 (5 bases). CDR1 MGHRA and CDR2 YSYEKL come from the germline V gene. The germline V and J ends were trimmed by 0 bases and 4 bases, with 12 bases remaining between them. The CDR3 length is 15 residues. CDR3 bases: TGCGCCAGCAGCCAAGATAGACAGAGTATCTATGGCTACACCTTC. It codes for CASSQDRQSIYGYTF.

This clonotype was detected only a few times. V and J are TRBV24-1 and TRBJ2-7, with a possible D match to TRBD2 (5 bases). CDR3 length: 16 residues. The ends were cut back, 4 bases at V and 2 bases at J, with 17 bases in the middle. Germline-derived CDR1 and CDR2 are KGHDR and SFDVKD. CDR3 protein: CATSDRRTPRPYEQYF. The CDR3 DNA reads TGTGCCACCAGTGACCGTCGGACTCCCCGGCCCTACGAGCAGTACTTC.

The V and J genes are TRBV11-2 and TRBJ1-1; D gene uncertain. In germline, CDR1 is SGHAT, CDR2 FQNNGV. Trimming pared 6 bases from V and 6 bases from J, leaving 17 bases between. The CDR3 runs 14 residues. Here the CDR3 reads CASRQIGGESEAFF. The CDR3 region has the DNA TGTGCCAGCAGGCAAATCGGCGGGGAATCTGAAGCTTTCTTT.

This chain links TRBV20-1 with TRBJ1-1; D is possibly TRBD1 (5 bases). Trimming stripped 0 bases from V and 8 bases from J, with 16 bases between. This CDR3 region has 14 residues. Germline V gene sequence: CDR1 DFQATT, CDR2 SNEGSKA (reference sequence). CDR3 region: CSARDRSGRPEAFF. The CDR3 DNA reads TGCAGTGCTAGAGATCGTTCGGGGCGTCCCGAAGCTTTCTTT.

In this sample, this clonotype turned up many times. The J gene is TRBJ2-7, the V gene TRBV30, with no clear D. The ends were cut back, 2 bases at V and 3 bases at J, with 11 bases in the middle. Looked up from germline, CDR1 is GTSNPN and CDR2 is SVGIG (reference sequence). The CDR3 is 13 amino acids. The CDR3 sequence is CAWSLALLYEQYF. The CDR3 coding sequence is TGTGCCTGGAGTCTTGCTTTGCTCTACGAGCAGTACTTC.

The count of this clonotype is one. Without the conserved terminal phenylalanine or tryptophan, this CDR3 likely stems from a read error. The rearrangement uses TRBV27 and TRBJ2-7, with 7 bases aligning to TRBD1. The CDR3 is 14 amino acids. Germline CDR1 reads MNHEY; CDR2 reads SMNVEV (reference sequence). CDR3 sequence reads: CAGSLGDRVYEQYL. CDR3 coding DNA: TGTGCCGGCAGTTTAGGTGACAGGGTGTACGAGCAGTACCTC.

The J gene is TRBJ2-5, the V gene TRBV2; D might be TRBD2 (7 bases). This CDR3 is 15 amino acids long. V was clipped by 2 bases and J by 4 bases, with 14 bases between them. Germline V gene data show CDR1 as SNHLY and CDR2 as FYNNEI. As DNA, the CDR3 is TGTGCCAGCAGTGAATCGGGGGGCGATTTAGAGACCCAGTACTTC. It codes for CASSESGGDLETQYF.

This clonotype has just a few counts. The chain couples TRBV9 to TRBJ2-7, with D perhaps matching TRBD1 (7 bases). The germline gives CDR1 SGDLS, CDR2 YYNGEE. The CDR3 has 16 amino acids. V was clipped by 4 bases and J by 0 bases, with 17 bases between them. The CDR3 DNA is TGTGCCAGCAGCCCCCAGGGGGGAGACACCTCCTACGAGCAGTACTTC. Amino acids: CASSPQGGDTSYEQYF.

This clonotype was observed a handful of times. The CDR3 loop reads CASTPLVGLQETQYF. CDR3 nucleotides: TGTGCCAGCACCCCCTTGGTTGGGCTACAAGAGACCCAGTACTTC. J is TRBJ2-5 and V is TRBV7-8; D unclear. V was clipped by 7 bases and J by 2 bases, with 17 bases between them. CDR3 length equals 15 residues. Per the germline V gene, CDR1 is SGHVS and CDR2 is FQNEAQ.

This clonotype was recorded at least ten times. One junction end does not reproduce the germline sequence, and a read error may be involved. The rearrangement joins TRBV6-2 or TRBV6-3 to TRBJ1-2; no clear D. The length of the CDR3 is 13 residues. Germline CDR1 reads MNHEY; CDR2 reads SVGEGT. CDR3 nucleotides: TGTGCCAGCACTTACGGTTCGTTCTATGGCTACACCTTC. It codes for CASTYGSFYGYTF.

The CDR3 here is CASSLVNVDRGSSTDTQYF. The CDR3 bases are TGTGCCAGCAGTTTAGTGAATGTGGACAGGGGATCTAGCACAGATACGCAGTATTTT. This sequence joins TRBV12-3 or TRBV12-4 and TRBJ2-3; 9 nucleotides agree with TRBD1. The V gene end was trimmed by 1 base and the J gene end by 0 bases; junction bases not matched to a gene: 11. The CDR3 is 19 amino acids.

This clonotype was seen many times. This chain links TRBV28 with TRBJ2-7; D might be TRBD1 or TRBD2, each matching 6 bases. The CDR3 has 13 residues. Germline CDR1 MDHEN, CDR2 SYDVKM. The ends were cut back, 3 bases at V and 5 bases at J, with 11 bases in the middle. CDR3 in DNA: TGTGCCAGCAGTTTTTCCGGGGGCAACGAGCAGTACTTC. Amino acids: CASSFSGGNEQYF.

V gene TRBV19 combines with J gene TRBJ2-2; D possibly corresponds to TRBD1 (7 bases). This CDR3 region has 15 residues. Between the trimmed V and J ends, which lost 5 bases and 3 bases, there was a span of 13 bases. In germline, CDR1 is LNHDA, CDR2 SQIVND (reference sequence). The CDR3 DNA follows: TGTGCCAGTAGTGATTCAGGGGGGTACACCGGGGAGCTGTTTTTT. Protein product: CASSDSGGYTGELFF.

This clonotype has only a few counts. The V gene is TRBV20-1, the J gene TRBJ2-5; D is possibly TRBD1 (5 bases). V dropped 0 bases and J dropped 1 base, with 9 bases sitting between them. CDR3 length: 14 amino acids. The V gene's germline CDR1 is DFQATT and CDR2 SNEGSKA (reference sequence). The CDR3 loop is CSARDFDSQETQYF. CDR3 DNA sequence: TGCAGTGCTAGAGATTTTGACAGCCAAGAGACCCAGTACTTC.

As to this clonotype: Possible read error: a much larger clone is one base away. Lacking the conserved final phenylalanine or tryptophan, this CDR3 likely reflects a read error. The chain uses TRBV7-9 and TRBJ1-1; D remains unclear. Germline values: CDR1 SEHNR, CDR2 FQNEAQ (reference sequence). Trimming pared 1 base from V and 5 bases from J, leaving 11 bases between. The CDR3 extends over 14 amino acids. The CDR3 loop is CASSLVGQLTEAFL. The CDR3 DNA follows: TGTGCCAGCAGCTTAGTCGGGCAGCTTACTGAAGCTTTCTTA.

This clonotype was detected ten times or more. The chain recombines TRBV5-8 with TRBJ2-7, with D possibly TRBD2 on 5 matching bases. The ends were cut back, 0 bases at V and 0 bases at J, with 10 bases in the middle. Germline CDR1 and CDR2: SGHTS and YDEGEE. The CDR3 runs 15 residues. CDR3 loop: CASSLGGSLSYEQYF. For the CDR3, the DNA is TGTGCCAGCAGCTTGGGAGGGAGCCTCTCCTACGAGCAGTACTTC.

This clonotype was picked up a small number of times. The chain recombines TRBV6-5 with TRBJ2-7; 9 bases line up with TRBD2. V dropped 3 bases and J dropped 4; count of bases not matched to a gene: 4. The CDR3 contains 14 residues. CDR1 is MNHEY and CDR2 is SVGAGI in the germline V gene. As DNA, the CDR3 is TGTGCCAGCAGTTATAGCGGGAGTTTTTACGAGCAGTACTTC. Residues: CASSYSGSFYEQYF.

Details on this clonotype: A single base separates this from a much larger clone, so it may be a read error. The CDR3, as DNA: TGTGCCAGCAGCCCCACGGCAGGCTCCACCGGGGCGCTGTTTTTT. Translation gives CASSPTAGSTGALFF. This sequence joins TRBV7-9 and TRBJ2-2; D tentatively fits TRBD1 or TRBD2 (5 bases each). Germline CDR1 SEHNR, CDR2 FQNEAQ (reference sequence). The CDR3 has 15 amino acids.

Notes on this clonotype: One base away lies a much larger clone, so this may be a sequencing read error. CDR3 region: CASGSSEQYF. The CDR3 DNA reads TGTGCCAGCGGCTCCTCCGAGCAGTACTTC. The genes are TRBV2 and TRBJ2-7; D remains unclear. The CDR3 contains 10 residues. From germline, CDR1 is SNHLY and CDR2 FYNNEI.

V gene TRBV7-2 combines with J gene TRBJ1-5, with TRBD1 matching over 11 bases. V was pared by 6 bases and J by 6 bases, with 7 bases of the junction left unmatched. This CDR3 has 15 residues. CDR1 is SGHTA and CDR2 is FQGNSA in the germline V gene. The CDR3 is CASRPGQGAGQPQHF. CDR3 nucleotides: TGTGCCAGCAGACCCGGACAGGGGGCAGGTCAGCCCCAGCATTTT. Using reference TRBV7-2 and TRBJ1-5 for the parts outside the CDR3, the full variable domain is GAGVSQSPSNKVTEKGKDVELRCDPISGHTALYWYRQSLGQGLEFLIYFQGNSAPDKSGLPSDRFSAERTGGSVSTLTIQRTQQEDSAVYLCASRPGQGAGQPQHFGDGTRLSIL.

V is TRBV19 and J is TRBJ2-7, with D perhaps being TRBD1 or TRBD2 (6 bases each). The CDR3 spans 15 residues. Trimming shortened V by 3 bases and J by 10 bases, and 22 bases separated the two germline ends. Germline V lookup: CDR1 LNHDA, CDR2 SQIVND (reference sequence). The CDR3 region is CASSIRRGTPFEQYF. The CDR3 bases are TGTGCCAGTAGTATTCGGAGGGGGACCCCATTCGAACAGTACTTC. The complete variable domain, with remaining parts taken from reference TRBV19 and TRBJ2-7, reads DGGITQSPKYLFRKEGQNVTLSCEQNLNHDAMYWYRQDPGQGLRLIYYSQIVNDFQKGDIAEGYSVSREKKESFPLTVTSAQKNPTAFYLCASSIRRGTPFEQYFGPGTRLTVT.

The rearrangement joins TRBV18 to TRBJ2-3, with D perhaps given as TRBD1 or TRBD2 (6 bases each). The CDR3 totals 17 residues. Germline CDR1 is KGHSH and CDR2 is LQKENI. With 0 bases removed from V and 0 bases from J, the gap between germline ends came to 13 bases. The CDR3, as DNA: TGTGCCAGCTCACCACCGTTTGGGGGGCTTAGCACAGATACGCAGTATTTT. Translating gives CASSPPFGGLSTDTQYF.

V gene TRBV15 combines with J gene TRBJ2-7; 7 bases align to TRBD1. Germline lookup yields CDR1 LNHNV and CDR2 YYDKDF (reference sequence). The CDR3 loop spans 15 amino acids. The ends lost 4 bases at V and 0 bases at J; junction bases unmatched: 6. CDR3 bases: TGTGCCACCAGCATTAGCCGGGACAGCTCCTACGAGCAGTACTTC. Translating gives CATSISRDSSYEQYF.

Comment on this clonotype: A much bigger clone sits one base away, suggesting this may be a read error. The missing conserved phenylalanine or tryptophan at the end of this CDR3 makes a read error likely. This CDR3 reads CASSPQRGVPDTQYL. The CDR3 region has the DNA TGTGCCAGCAGTCCCCAGCGGGGGGTACCAGATACGCAGTATTTA. The genes are TRBV12-3 or TRBV12-4 and TRBJ2-3; 9 nucleotides agree with TRBD2. The J segment lost 4 bases and the V segment lost 5 bases, leaving 7 bases of the junction unmatched. The CDR3 length is 15 residues.

This clonotype has ten or more counts. The gene calls are TRBV4-3 and TRBJ1-1; weak D call: TRBD1 (6 bases). V lost 1 base to trimming and J lost 2 bases, with 11 bases between them. CDR3 length: 15 residues. Germline assignment: CDR1 LGHNA and CDR2 YSLEER. This CDR3 reads CASSQAPGANTEAFF. DNA for the CDR3: TGCGCCAGCAGCCAAGCTCCGGGGGCTAACACTGAAGCTTTCTTT.

The rearrangement uses TRBV7-3 and TRBJ1-1, with unresolved D. Trimming shortened V by 2 bases and J by 5 bases, and 9 bases separated the two germline ends. CDR1 and CDR2 (germline): SGHTA, FQGTGA. This CDR3 comprises 13 residues. CDR3 sequence reads: CASSLSAQTEAFF. In nucleotides, the CDR3 is TGTGCCAGCAGCTTATCGGCACAGACTGAAGCTTTCTTT.

Points on this clonotype: At one end, the junction sequence differs from germline, possibly due to a read error. This chain links TRBV6-2 or TRBV6-3 with TRBJ1-1; D gene unclear. The CDR3 has 13 residues. Germline V gene data show CDR1 as MNHEY and CDR2 as SVGEGT. The CDR3 protein is CARSGRSNTESFF. The CDR3 DNA follows: TGTGCCAGAAGCGGACGGAGTAACACTGAATCTTTCTTT.

This clonotype has a single count. A much more abundant neighbour one base away suggests this may be a read error. V and J are TRBV4-3 and TRBJ1-5; no clear D. The CDR3 length is 15 residues. Germline V gene lookup returns CDR1 LGHNA and CDR2 YSLEER. The CDR3 region is CTSSQARAGNQPQHF. CDR3 coding DNA: TGCACCAGCAGCCAAGCGAGGGCGGGTAATCAGCCCCAGCATTTT.